Shown below are 10 T cell receptor beta chains from a single sample sequenced in a study of blood T cell repertoires in COVID-19. Measured with immunoSEQ multiplex PCR; TCRdb has only the in-frame clones, and not every one. The sample lists some 130,000 clones, about four fifths occurring once. What was sequenced was peripheral blood. These receptors were taken from a woman of 80 years or more with acute or convalescent COVID-19.

The chain links TRBV11-3 to TRBJ2-1; 8 bases line up with TRBD2. The V and J ends lost 4 bases and 2 bases, in that order; junction bases with no gene match: 4. The CDR3 has 15 residues. Germline-derived CDR1 and CDR2 are SGHNT and YENEEA. CDR3: CASSSAGGTYNEQFF. The CDR3 nucleotides are TGTGCCAGCAGCTCGGCGGGGGGCACCTACAATGAGCAGTTCTTC. Combining the CDR3 with reference TRBV11-3 and TRBJ2-1 gives the whole variable domain EAGVVQSPRYKIIEKKQPVAFWCNPISGHNTLYWYLQNLGQGPELLIRYENEEAVDDSQLPKDRFSAERLKGVDSTLKIQPAELGDSAVYLCASSSAGGTYNEQFFGPGTRLTVL.

The V and J genes are TRBV4-1 and TRBJ2-7; 11 nucleotides line up with TRBD1. CDR3 length equals 13 residues. Per germline, CDR1 MGHRA and CDR2 YSYEKL. After removal of 5 bases from V and 6 bases from J, the junction contained 3 bases not matched to a gene. This chain's CDR3 is CASSADRGLEQYF. The CDR3 DNA reads TGCGCCAGCAGCGCGGACAGGGGGCTCGAGCAGTACTTC.

This chain links TRBV30 with TRBJ1-2, with D tentatively TRBD1 (5 bases). This CDR3 spans 13 amino acids. CDR1 and CDR2 (germline): GTSNPN, SVGIG (reference sequence). Trimming removed 5 bases at V and 5 bases at J, with 15 bases between. The CDR3 bases are TGTGCCTGGGGCTTCGGGGGAGGATATGGCTACACCTTC. Translation gives CAWGFGGGYGYTF.

This chain connects TRBV6-6 to TRBJ1-1; maybe TRBD1 (5 bases). V dropped 0 bases and J dropped 1 base, with 9 bases sitting between them. Germline CDR1 reads MNHNY; CDR2 reads SVGAGI (reference sequence). This CDR3 spans 15 amino acids. Here the CDR3 reads CASSYSGGWNTEAFF. The CDR3 DNA reads as TGTGCCAGCAGTTACTCGGGGGGTTGGAACACTGAAGCTTTCTTT.

This rearrangement joins TRBV7-2 to TRBJ2-4, with TRBD1 identical over 12 bases. The CDR3 is 18 amino acids. With V trimmed by 1 base and J by 9 bases, 13 bases remained unmatched. Germline CDR1 SGHTA, CDR2 FQGNSA. In DNA, the CDR3 is TGTGCCAGCAGCTTAGTAGGGAGGGGACAGGGGGCGCAGGGCATTCAGTACTTC. Translating gives CASSLVGRGQGAQGIQYF.

The V call is TRBV7-2, the J call TRBJ2-5; the match to TRBD2 covers 10 bases. The CDR3 loop spans 16 amino acids. Germline values: CDR1 SGHTA, CDR2 FQGNSA. The junction had 4 bases not matched to a gene; V was cut back by 2 bases and J by 1 base. The CDR3 nucleotides are TGTGCCAGCAGCTTATCTCCTAGCGGGGGCCAAGAGACCCAGTACTTC. This gives the protein CASSLSPSGGQETQYF.

The chain recombines TRBV6-5 with TRBJ2-7; 11 bases fit TRBD1. The germline CDR1 and CDR2 sequences are MNHEY and SVGAGI. V lost 4 bases to trimming and J lost 7 bases; unmatched junction nucleotides: 9. CDR3 length: 15 residues. CDR3 sequence: CASSSGGQGAYEQYF. The DNA for the CDR3 is TGTGCCAGCAGTTCTGGAGGACAGGGGGCGTATGAGCAGTACTTC.

The CDR3 sequence is CAISVGQGAGNTEAFF. DNA of the CDR3: TGTGCCATCAGTGTTGGACAGGGGGCGGGGAACACTGAAGCTTTCTTT. This chain connects TRBV10-3 to TRBJ1-1; 11 bases are a match to TRBD1. V was clipped by 4 bases and J by 1 base; unmatched bases: 5. This CDR3 spans 16 amino acids. Germline assignment: CDR1 ENHRY and CDR2 SYGVKD.

The CDR3 DNA follows: TGTGCCATCAGTGAAGCCTTGACTAGCGGGAAGGATGAGCAGTTCTTC. Translation: CAISEALTSGKDEQFF. The rearrangement links TRBV10-3 to TRBJ2-1, with 11 positions matching TRBD2. V lost 3 bases and J lost 8; bases outside the gene matches: 9. CDR1 is ENHRY, CDR2 SYGVKD, per germline. This CDR3 has 16 amino acids.

V usage is TRBV7-9 and J usage is TRBJ2-7; D is possibly TRBD1 (6 bases). With 10 bases removed from V and 5 bases from J, the gap between germline ends came to 15 bases. The CDR3 consists of 12 residues. Germline values: CDR1 SEHNR, CDR2 FQNEAQ (reference sequence). The CDR3 sequence: CATSWGQNEQYF. CDR3 nucleotide sequence: TGTGCCACCAGTTGGGGGCAAAACGAGCAGTACTTC. The full variable domain, rest sourced from reference TRBV7-9 and TRBJ2-7, is DTGVSQNPRHKITKRGQNVTFRCDPISEHNRLYWYRQTLGQGPEFLTYFQNEAQLEKSRLLSDRFSAERPKGSFSTLEIQRTEQGDSAMYLCATSWGQNEQYFGPGTRLTVT.